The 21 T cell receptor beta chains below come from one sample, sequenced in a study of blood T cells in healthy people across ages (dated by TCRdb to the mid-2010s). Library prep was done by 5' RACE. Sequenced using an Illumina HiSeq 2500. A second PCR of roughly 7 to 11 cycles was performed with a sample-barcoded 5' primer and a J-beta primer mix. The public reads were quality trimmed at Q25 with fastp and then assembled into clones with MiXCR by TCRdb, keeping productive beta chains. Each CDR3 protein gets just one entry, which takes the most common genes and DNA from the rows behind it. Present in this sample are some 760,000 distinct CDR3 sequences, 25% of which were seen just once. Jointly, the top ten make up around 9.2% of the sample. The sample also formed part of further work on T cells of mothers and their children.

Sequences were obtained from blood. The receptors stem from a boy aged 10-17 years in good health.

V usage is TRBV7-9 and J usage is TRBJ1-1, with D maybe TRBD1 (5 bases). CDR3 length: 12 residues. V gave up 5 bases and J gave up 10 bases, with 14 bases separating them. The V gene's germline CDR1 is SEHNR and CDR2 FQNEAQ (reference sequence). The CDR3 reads CASSKQDPGAFF. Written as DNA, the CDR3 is TGTGCCAGCAGCAAACAGGACCCAGGAGCTTTCTTT. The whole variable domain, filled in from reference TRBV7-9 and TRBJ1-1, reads DTGVSQNPRHKITKRGQNVTFRCDPISEHNRLYWYRQTLGQGPEFLTYFQNEAQLEKSRLLSDRFSAERPKGSFSTLEIQRTEQGDSAMYLCASSKQDPGAFFGQGTRLTVV.

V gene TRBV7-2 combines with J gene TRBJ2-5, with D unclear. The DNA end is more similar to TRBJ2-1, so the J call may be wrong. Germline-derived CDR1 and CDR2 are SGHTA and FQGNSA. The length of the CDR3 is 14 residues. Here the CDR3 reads CASSLAAGFDEQFF. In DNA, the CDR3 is TGTGCCAGCAGCTTAGCAGCCGGGTTCGATGAGCAGTTCTTC.

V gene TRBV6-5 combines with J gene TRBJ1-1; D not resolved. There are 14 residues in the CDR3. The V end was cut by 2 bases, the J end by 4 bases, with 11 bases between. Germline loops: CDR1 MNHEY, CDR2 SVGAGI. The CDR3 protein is CASSYTSWATEAFF. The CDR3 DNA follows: TGTGCCAGCAGTTACACCTCTTGGGCCACTGAAGCTTTCTTT.

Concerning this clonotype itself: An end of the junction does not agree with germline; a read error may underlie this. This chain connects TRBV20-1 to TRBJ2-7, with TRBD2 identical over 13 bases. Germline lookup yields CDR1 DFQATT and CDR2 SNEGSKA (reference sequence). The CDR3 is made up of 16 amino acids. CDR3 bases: TGCAGTGCTAGAAGACTAGCGGGAGGAACGTCCTACGAGCATTACTTC. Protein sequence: CSARRLAGGTSYEHYF.

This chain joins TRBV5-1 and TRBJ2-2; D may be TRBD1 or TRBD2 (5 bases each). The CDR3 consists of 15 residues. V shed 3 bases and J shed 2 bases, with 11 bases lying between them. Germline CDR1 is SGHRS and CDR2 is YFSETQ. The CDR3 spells CASSSGPRNTGELFF. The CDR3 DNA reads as TGCGCCAGCAGCTCGGGACCGCGAAACACCGGGGAGCTGTTTTTT.

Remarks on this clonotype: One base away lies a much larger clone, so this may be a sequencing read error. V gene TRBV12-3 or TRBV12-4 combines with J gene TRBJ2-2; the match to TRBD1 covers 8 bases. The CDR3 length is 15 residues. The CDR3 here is CASRHGQGNTRELFF. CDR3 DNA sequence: TGTGCCAGCAGGCACGGACAGGGAAACACCAGGGAGCTGTTTTTT.

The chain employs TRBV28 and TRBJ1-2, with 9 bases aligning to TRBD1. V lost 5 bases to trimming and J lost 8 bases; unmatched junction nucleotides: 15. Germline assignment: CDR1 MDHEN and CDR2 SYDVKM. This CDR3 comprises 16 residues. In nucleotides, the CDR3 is TGTGCCAGCAGTCGGACCGGGACAGGGTCTCGGTGGGGCTACACCTTC. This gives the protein CASSRTGTGSRWGYTF.

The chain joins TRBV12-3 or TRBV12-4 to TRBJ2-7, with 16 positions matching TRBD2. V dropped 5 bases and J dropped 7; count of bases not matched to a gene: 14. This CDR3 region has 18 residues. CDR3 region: CASSGGTSGRAERGEQYF. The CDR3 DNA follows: TGTGCCAGCAGTGGCGGGACTAGCGGGAGGGCAGAACGGGGAGAGCAGTACTTC.

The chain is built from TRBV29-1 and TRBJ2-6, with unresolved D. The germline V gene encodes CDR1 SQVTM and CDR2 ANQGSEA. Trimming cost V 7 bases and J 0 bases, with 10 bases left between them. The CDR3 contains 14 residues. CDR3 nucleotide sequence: TGCAGCGCAGTACTGAACTCTGGGGCCAACGTCCTGACTTTC. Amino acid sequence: CSAVLNSGANVLTF.

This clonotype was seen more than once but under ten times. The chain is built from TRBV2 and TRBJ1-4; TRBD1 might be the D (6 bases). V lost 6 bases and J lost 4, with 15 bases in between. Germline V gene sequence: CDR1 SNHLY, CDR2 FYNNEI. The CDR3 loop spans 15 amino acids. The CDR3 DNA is TGTGCCAGCAGCGCACAGGGCCGGGATAATGAAAAACTGTTTTTT. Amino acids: CASSAQGRDNEKLFF.

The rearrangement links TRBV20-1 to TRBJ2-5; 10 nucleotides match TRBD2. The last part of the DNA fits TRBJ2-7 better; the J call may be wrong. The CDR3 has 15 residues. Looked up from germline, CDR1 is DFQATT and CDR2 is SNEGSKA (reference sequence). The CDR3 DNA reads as TGCAGTATTAGCCCTCTAGCGGGAGCCTCCTACGAGCAGTACTTC. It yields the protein CSISPLAGASYEQYF.

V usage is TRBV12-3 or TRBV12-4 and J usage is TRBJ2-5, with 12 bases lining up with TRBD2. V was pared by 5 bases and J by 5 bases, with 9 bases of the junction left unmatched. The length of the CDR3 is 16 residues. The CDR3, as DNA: TGTGCCAGCAGTAAGACTGGGCTAGCGGGAGGGGAGACCCAGTACTTC. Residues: CASSKTGLAGGETQYF.

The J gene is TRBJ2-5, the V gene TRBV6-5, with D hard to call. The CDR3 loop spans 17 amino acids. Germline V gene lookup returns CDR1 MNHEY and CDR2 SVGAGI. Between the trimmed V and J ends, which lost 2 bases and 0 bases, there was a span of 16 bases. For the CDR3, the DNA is TGTGCCAGCAGTTACGAGTGGCAGGCAGCCGACCAAGAGACCCAGTACTTC. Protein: CASSYEWQAADQETQYF.

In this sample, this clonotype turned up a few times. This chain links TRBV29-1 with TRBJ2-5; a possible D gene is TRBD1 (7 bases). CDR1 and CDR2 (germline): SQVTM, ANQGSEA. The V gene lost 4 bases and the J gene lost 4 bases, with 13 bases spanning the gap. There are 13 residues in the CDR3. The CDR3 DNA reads TGCAGCGTTGTGGAGGGGGCGCGAGAGACCCAGTACTTC. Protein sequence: CSVVEGARETQYF.

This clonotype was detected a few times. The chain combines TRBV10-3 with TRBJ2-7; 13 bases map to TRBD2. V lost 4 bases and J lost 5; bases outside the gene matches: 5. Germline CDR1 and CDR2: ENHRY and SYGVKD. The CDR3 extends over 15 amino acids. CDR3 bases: TGTGCCATCAGTGCGGAACTAGCGGGGGGGAACGAGCAGTACTTC. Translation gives CAISAELAGGNEQYF.

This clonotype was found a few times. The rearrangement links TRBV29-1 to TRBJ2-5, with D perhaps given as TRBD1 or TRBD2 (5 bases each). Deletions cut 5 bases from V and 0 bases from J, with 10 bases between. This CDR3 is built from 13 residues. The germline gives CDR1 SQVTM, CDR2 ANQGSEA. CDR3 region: CSVLGRYQETQYF. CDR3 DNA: TGCAGCGTTCTGGGACGCTACCAAGAGACCCAGTACTTC.

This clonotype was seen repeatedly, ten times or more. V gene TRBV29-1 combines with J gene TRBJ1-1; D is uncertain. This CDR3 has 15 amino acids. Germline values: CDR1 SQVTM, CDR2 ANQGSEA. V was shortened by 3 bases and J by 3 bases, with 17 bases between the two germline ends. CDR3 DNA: TGCAGCGTTGAGAACCCAACCTCCGAGGACACTGAAGCTTTCTTT. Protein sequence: CSVENPTSEDTEAFF.

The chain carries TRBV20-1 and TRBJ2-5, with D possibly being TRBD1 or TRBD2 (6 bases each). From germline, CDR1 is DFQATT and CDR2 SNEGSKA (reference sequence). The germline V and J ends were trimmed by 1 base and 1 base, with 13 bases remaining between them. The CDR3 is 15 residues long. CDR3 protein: CSARAGAGAQETQYF. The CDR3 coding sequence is TGCAGTGCTAGAGCGGGGGCAGGAGCCCAAGAGACCCAGTACTTC.

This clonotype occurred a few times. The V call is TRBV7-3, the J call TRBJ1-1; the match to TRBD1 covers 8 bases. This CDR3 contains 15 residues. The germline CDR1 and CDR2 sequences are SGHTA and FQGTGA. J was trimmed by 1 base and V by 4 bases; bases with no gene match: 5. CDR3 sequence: CASSSTGATNTEAFF. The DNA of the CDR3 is TGTGCCAGCAGCTCGACAGGGGCGACGAACACTGAAGCTTTCTTT.

This CDR3 reads CASSRLAGGNLNEQFF. Here the CDR3 DNA reads TGTGCCAGCAGTCGACTAGCGGGGGGGAATTTGAATGAGCAGTTCTTC. The rearrangement links TRBV2 to TRBJ2-1; 14 positions match TRBD2. The CDR3 totals 16 residues. Germline-derived CDR1 and CDR2 are SNHLY and FYNNEI. The V gene end was trimmed by 5 bases and the J gene end by 7 bases; junction bases not matched to a gene: 7.

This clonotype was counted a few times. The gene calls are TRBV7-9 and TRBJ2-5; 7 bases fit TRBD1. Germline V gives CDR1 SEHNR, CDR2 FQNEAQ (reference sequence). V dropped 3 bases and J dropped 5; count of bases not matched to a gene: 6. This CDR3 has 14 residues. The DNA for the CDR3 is TGTGCCAGCAGCTTCCGGGACAGACAGGAGACCCAGTACTTC. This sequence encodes CASSFRDRQETQYF.